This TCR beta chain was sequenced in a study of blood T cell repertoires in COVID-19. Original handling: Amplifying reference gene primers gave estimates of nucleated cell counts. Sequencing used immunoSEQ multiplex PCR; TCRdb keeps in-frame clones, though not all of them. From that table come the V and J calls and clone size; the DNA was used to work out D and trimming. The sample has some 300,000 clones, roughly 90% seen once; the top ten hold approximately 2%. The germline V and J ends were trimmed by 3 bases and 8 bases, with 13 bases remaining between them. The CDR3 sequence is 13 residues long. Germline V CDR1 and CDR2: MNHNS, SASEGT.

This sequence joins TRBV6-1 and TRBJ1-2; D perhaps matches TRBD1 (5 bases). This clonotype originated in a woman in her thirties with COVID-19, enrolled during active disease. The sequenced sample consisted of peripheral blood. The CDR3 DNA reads TGTGCCAGCAGTGATGTAGGGGCGCGGGGCTACACCTTC. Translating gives CASSDVGARGYTF.